The 4 T cell receptor beta chains presented below share a single source sample, sequenced in a study of cytomegalovirus exposure and HLA in healthy donors. Primers included in the PCR were 60 Vbeta and 13 Jbeta primers. Some clones are missing from TCRdb's copy, which holds only in-frame ones; the method was immunoSEQ multiplex PCR. The sample has approximately 160,000 clones; over 75% are singletons. Material for sequencing was PBMCs. These receptors were obtained from a young woman in good health and CMV-seronegative.

The chain carries TRBV4-1 and TRBJ2-1; TRBD2 agrees at 10 bases. Germline V gene sequence: CDR1 MGHRA, CDR2 YSYEKL. Trimming cost V 1 base and J 0 bases; bases outside gene matches: 6. The CDR3 totals 18 residues. The CDR3 DNA follows: TGCGCCAGCAGCCAAGGACTAGCGGGCCAGAGCTCCTACAATGAGCAGTTCTTC. Encoded protein: CASSQGLAGQSSYNEQFF.

The J gene is TRBJ1-2, the V gene TRBV19, with 10 bases lining up with TRBD1. Germline CDR1 reads LNHDA; CDR2 reads SQIVND (reference sequence). V shed 8 bases, J shed 3 bases, and the junction held 6 bases outside the gene matches. CDR3 length equals 14 residues. CDR3 sequence reads: CASGDRGRDYGYTF. DNA of the CDR3: TGTGCCAGTGGGGACAGGGGACGGGACTATGGCTACACCTTC.

The chain combines TRBV7-8 with TRBJ2-5; D ambiguous. V was pared by 5 bases and J by 5 bases, with 15 bases between. The CDR3 sequence is 14 residues long. Germline CDR1 and CDR2: SGHVS and FQNEAQ. The CDR3 bases are TGTGCCAGCAGCCACCAGACGAGGTCGGAGACCCAGTACTTC. It translates to CASSHQTRSETQYF.

This chain connects TRBV7-9 to TRBJ2-5; 8 nucleotides agree with TRBD1. This CDR3 has 14 residues. Germline assignment: CDR1 SEHNR and CDR2 FQNEAQ (reference sequence). V shed 11 bases, J shed 3 bases, and the junction held 11 bases outside the gene matches. Here the CDR3 DNA reads TGTGCCGGCCAGGAAGGGACAGGAAAAGAGACCCAGTACTTC. As protein: CAGQEGTGKETQYF.